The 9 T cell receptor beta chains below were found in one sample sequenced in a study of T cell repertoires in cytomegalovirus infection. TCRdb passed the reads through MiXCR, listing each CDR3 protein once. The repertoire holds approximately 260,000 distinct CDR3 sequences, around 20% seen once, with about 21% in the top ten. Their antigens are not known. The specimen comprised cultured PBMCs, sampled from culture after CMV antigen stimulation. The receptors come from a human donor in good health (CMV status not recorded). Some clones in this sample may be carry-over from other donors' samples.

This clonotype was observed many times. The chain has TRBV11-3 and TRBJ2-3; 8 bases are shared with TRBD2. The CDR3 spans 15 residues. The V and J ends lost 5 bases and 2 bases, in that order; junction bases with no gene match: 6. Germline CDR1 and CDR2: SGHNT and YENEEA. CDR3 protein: CASSPGGGNTDTQYF. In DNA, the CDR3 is TGTGCCAGCAGCCCCGGGGGGGGTAACACAGATACGCAGTATTTT.

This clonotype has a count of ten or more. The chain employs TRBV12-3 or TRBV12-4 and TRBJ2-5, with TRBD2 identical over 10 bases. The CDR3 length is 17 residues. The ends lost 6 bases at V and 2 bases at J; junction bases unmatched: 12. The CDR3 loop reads CASSPDLAGVGQETQYF. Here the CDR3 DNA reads TGTGCCAGCAGCCCTGATCTAGCGGGAGTGGGTCAAGAGACCCAGTACTTC.

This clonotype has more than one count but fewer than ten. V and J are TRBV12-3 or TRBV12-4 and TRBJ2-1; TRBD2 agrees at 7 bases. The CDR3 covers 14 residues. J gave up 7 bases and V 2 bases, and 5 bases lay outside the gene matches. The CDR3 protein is CASSLFGGGNEQFF. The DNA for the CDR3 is TGTGCCAGCAGTTTATTTGGGGGGGGGAATGAGCAGTTCTTC.

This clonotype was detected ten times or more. This CDR3 is CASRKRTYNEQFF. CDR3 sequence (DNA): TGTGCCAGCAGGAAAAGGACCTACAATGAGCAGTTCTTC. The rearrangement uses TRBV28 and TRBJ2-1; D is unclear. The CDR3 totals 13 residues. With 6 bases removed from V and 2 bases from J, the gap between germline ends came to 8 bases. The V gene's germline CDR1 is MDHEN and CDR2 SYDVKM.

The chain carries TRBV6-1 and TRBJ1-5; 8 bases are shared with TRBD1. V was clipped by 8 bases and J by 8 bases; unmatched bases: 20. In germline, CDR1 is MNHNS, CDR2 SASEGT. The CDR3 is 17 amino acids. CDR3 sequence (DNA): TGTGCCAGCCGGTCTACTTCTTCAGGGGGCGAAATAAAGCCCCAGCATTTT. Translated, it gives CASRSTSSGGEIKPQHF.

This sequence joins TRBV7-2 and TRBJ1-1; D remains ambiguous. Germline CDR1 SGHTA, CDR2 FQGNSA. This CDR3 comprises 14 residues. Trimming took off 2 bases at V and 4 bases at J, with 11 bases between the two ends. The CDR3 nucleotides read TGTGCCAGCAGCTTAAAGGTGGGCGCCACTGAAGCTTTCTTT. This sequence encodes CASSLKVGATEAFF.

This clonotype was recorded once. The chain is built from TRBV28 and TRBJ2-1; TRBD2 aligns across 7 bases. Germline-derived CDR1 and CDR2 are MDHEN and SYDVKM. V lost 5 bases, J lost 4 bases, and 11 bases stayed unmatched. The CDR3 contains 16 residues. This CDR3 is CASSSPAGDAYNEQFF. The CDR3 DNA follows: TGTGCCAGCAGTAGCCCCGCGGGAGATGCATACAATGAGCAGTTCTTC.

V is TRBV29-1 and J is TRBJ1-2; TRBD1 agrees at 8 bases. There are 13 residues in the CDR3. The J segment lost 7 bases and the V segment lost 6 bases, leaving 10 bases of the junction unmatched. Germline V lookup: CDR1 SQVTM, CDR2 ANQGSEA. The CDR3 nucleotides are TGCAGCGTAGACCCCACAGGGGGGGGTGGCTACACCTTC. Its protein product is CSVDPTGGGGYTF. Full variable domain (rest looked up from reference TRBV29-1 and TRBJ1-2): SAVISQKPSRDICQRGTSLTIQCQVDSQVTMMFWYRQQPGQSLTLIATANQGSEATYESGFVIDKFPISRPNLTFSTLTVSNMSPEDSSIYLCSVDPTGGGGYTFGSGTRLTVV.

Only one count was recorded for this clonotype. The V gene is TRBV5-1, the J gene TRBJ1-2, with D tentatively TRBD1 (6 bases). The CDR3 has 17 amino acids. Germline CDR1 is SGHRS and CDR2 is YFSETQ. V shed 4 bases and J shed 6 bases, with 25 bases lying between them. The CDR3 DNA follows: TGCGCCAGCAGCCGGGATGGGGGGCTGACGGCTGGGCATGGCTACACCTTC. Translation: CASSRDGGLTAGHGYTF. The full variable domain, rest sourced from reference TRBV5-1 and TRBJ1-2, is KAGVTQTPRYLIKTRGQQVTLSCSPISGHRSVSWYQQTPGQGLQFLFEYFSETQRNKGNFPGRFSGRQFSNSRSEMNVSTLELGDSALYLCASSRDGGLTAGHGYTFGSGTRLTVV.